The present T cell receptor beta chain was sequenced within a study of cytomegalovirus exposure and HLA in healthy donors. Study-wide background: Both the 100 to 150 validation repertoires and the roughly 700 first-cohort repertoires used the same platform, as reported by a later analysis.

Libraries were prepared by immunoSEQ multiplex PCR; TCRdb keeps only in-frame clonotypes and omits some of them. The sample holds roughly 76,000 clones, approximately 95% seen once. Trimming removed 4 bases at V and 1 base at J, with 11 bases between. Germline CDR1 is SGDLS and CDR2 is YYNGEE. The CDR3 sequence is 15 residues long. Comment on this clone: Antigen unknown.

The study's findings and limits: Reportedly, diagnosis of cytomegalovirus status by the classifier showed high specificity and sensitivity. Subsequent analysis of the approximately 110 validation repertoires found a tendency for first-cohort TCR clusters to co-occur. There were some public TCRs occurring in many donors, but most TCR sequences were rare.

The source of this sequence is a man in his late teens or twenties in good health and CMV-seropositive. The sample was PBMCs. This chain uses TRBV9 with TRBJ1-4; D unclear. The CDR3: CASSPKGGTNEKLFF. CDR3 DNA: TGTGCCAGCAGCCCGAAGGGAGGAACTAATGAAAAACTGTTTTTT.